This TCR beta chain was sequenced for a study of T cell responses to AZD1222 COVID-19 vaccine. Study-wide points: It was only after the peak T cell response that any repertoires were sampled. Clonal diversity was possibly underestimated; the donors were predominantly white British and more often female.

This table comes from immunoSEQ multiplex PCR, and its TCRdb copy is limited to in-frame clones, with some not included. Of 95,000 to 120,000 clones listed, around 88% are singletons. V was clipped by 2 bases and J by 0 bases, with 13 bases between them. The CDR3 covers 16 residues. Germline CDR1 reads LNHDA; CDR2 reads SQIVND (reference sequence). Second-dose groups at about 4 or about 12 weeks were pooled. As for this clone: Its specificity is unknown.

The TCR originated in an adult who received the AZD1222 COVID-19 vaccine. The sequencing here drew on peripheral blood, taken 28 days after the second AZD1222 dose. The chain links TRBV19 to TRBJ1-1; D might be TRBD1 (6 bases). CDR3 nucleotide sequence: TGTGCCAGTAGTATATCGACAGGTTCGCTGAACACTGAAGCTTTCTTT. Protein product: CASSISTGSLNTEAFF.